These 29 T cell receptor beta chains were sequenced from one sample in a study of OX40 agonist ivuxolimab in advanced cancers. TCRdb keeps only in-frame clones here, not all; method: immunoSEQ multiplex PCR. The data show tens of thousands of clones, with 90% to 95% seen just once and around 2.2% held by the top ten. The specimen was CD4+ or CD8+ T cells sorted from blood, collected in a trial of the OX40 agonist ivuxolimab. These receptors came from an adult with an advanced solid tumor such as melanoma, head and neck, liver or kidney cancer.

The V gene is TRBV10-3, the J gene TRBJ1-6; D perhaps matches TRBD1 (5 bases). The CDR3 runs 13 residues. Germline V gene data show CDR1 as ENHRY and CDR2 as SYGVKD. Trimming shortened V by 8 bases and J by 10 bases, and 15 bases separated the two germline ends. CDR3 loop: CAIGRGAESPLHF. DNA for the CDR3: TGTGCCATCGGCCGGGGCGCGGAATCACCCCTCCACTTT.

This chain links TRBV7-2 with TRBJ2-7; D unclear. V shed 4 bases and J shed 7 bases, with 11 bases lying between them. Germline V gene sequence: CDR1 SGHTA, CDR2 FQGNSA. This CDR3 region has 12 residues. DNA of the CDR3: TGTGCCAGCAGCTCTTACCTTGGGGAGCAGTACTTC. Translated: CASSSYLGEQYF.

The genes are TRBV19 and TRBJ1-5, with D perhaps matching TRBD1 (5 bases). Germline lookup yields CDR1 LNHDA and CDR2 SQIVND (reference sequence). The CDR3 has 15 residues. The germline V and J ends were trimmed by 3 bases and 5 bases, with 14 bases remaining between them. CDR3 sequence (DNA): TGTGCCAGTAGTATGGGACGGGGAAACCATCAGCCCCAGCATTTT. It codes for CASSMGRGNHQPQHF.

The chain is built from TRBV28 and TRBJ2-3; D remains unclear. Germline V gene data show CDR1 as MDHEN and CDR2 as SYDVKM. The V end was cut by 3 bases, the J end by 4 bases, with 11 bases between. The CDR3 sequence is 14 residues long. CDR3 nucleotides: TGTGCCAGCAGTTTTTCTGGCTTACCAGATACGCAGTATTTT. Translated, it gives CASSFSGLPDTQYF.

The chain employs TRBV30 and TRBJ1-2, with D possibly being TRBD1 (5 bases). V dropped 2 bases and J dropped 4 bases, with 20 bases sitting between them. The CDR3 sequence is 16 residues long. CDR1 and CDR2 from the germline V gene are GTSNPN and SVGIG (reference sequence). Here the CDR3 reads CAWSRTRDGDLYGYTF. DNA for the CDR3: TGTGCCTGGAGTCGTACTCGGGACGGGGATCTCTATGGCTACACCTTC.

The genes are TRBV5-5 and TRBJ2-5, with D uncertain. With 0 bases removed from V and 5 bases from J, the gap between germline ends came to 14 bases. From germline, CDR1 is SGHKS and CDR2 YYEKEE (reference sequence). This CDR3 spans 15 amino acids. The DNA of the CDR3 is TGTGCCAGCAGCTTGGGGCACGGCACGTCGGAGACCCAGTACTTC. It codes for CASSLGHGTSETQYF.

This clone was seen just once. The rearrangement uses TRBV7-9 and TRBJ2-2; TRBD2 is a possible D gene (6 bases). The CDR3 totals 17 residues. Germline values: CDR1 SEHNR, CDR2 FQNEAQ (reference sequence). V dropped 3 bases and J dropped 0 bases, with 14 bases sitting between them. The DNA of the CDR3 is TGTGCCAGCAGCTTCCCTAGGCGGGACGCGAACACCGGGGAGCTGTTTTTT. This gives the protein CASSFPRRDANTGELFF.

This clone has a single count. The J gene is TRBJ2-3, the V gene TRBV11-2, with 12 bases identical to TRBD1. V shed 2 bases, J shed 2 bases, and the junction held 2 bases outside the gene matches. The CDR3 has 16 residues. CDR1 and CDR2 from the germline V gene are SGHAT and FQNNGV. The CDR3 here is CASSLRDRGLTDTQYF. DNA of the CDR3: TGTGCCAGCAGCTTACGGGACAGGGGGCTCACAGATACGCAGTATTTT. The variable domain in full, with the rest retrieved from reference TRBV11-2 and TRBJ2-3, is EAGVAQSPRYKIIEKRQSVAFWCNPISGHATLYWYQQILGQGPKLLIQFQNNGVVDDSQLPKDRFSAERLKGVDSTLKIQPAKLEDSAVYLCASSLRDRGLTDTQYFGPGTRLTVL.

The chain employs TRBV5-1 and TRBJ2-5; D not resolved. Between the trimmed V and J ends, which lost 2 bases and 1 base, there was a span of 9 bases. The CDR3 extends over 14 amino acids. Germline CDR1 and CDR2: SGHRS and YFSETQ. The CDR3 region has the DNA TGCGCCAGCAGCTTTTTCGGTCGCCAAGAGACCCAGTACTTC. Translated: CASSFFGRQETQYF.

This clone was picked up one time. This chain uses TRBV18 with TRBJ1-1; D is unresolved. Germline values: CDR1 KGHSH, CDR2 LQKENI. The CDR3 spans 15 residues. Trimming removed 3 bases from V and 0 bases from J, with 11 bases in between. CDR3 sequence reads: CASSPPPALNTEAFF. The CDR3 coding sequence is TGTGCCAGCTCACCCCCCCCAGCGTTGAACACTGAAGCTTTCTTT.

The chain uses TRBV7-2 and TRBJ1-1, with 8 bases fitting TRBD1. CDR1 and CDR2 (germline): SGHTA, FQGNSA. The CDR3 covers 14 residues. With 5 bases clipped from V and 4 bases from J, the junction kept 6 bases outside the gene matches. CDR3 DNA sequence: TGTGCCAGCAGCGTCGGACAGGGTAGCACTGAAGCTTTCTTT. Residues: CASSVGQGSTEAFF.

The rearrangement links TRBV10-3 to TRBJ2-5; the match to TRBD1 covers 8 bases. The germline gives CDR1 ENHRY, CDR2 SYGVKD. V was pared by 0 bases and J by 3 bases, with 6 bases of the junction left unmatched. The CDR3 is made up of 16 amino acids. CDR3 amino acids: CAISESTQDREETQYF. CDR3 sequence (DNA): TGTGCCATCAGTGAGTCGACTCAGGACAGGGAAGAGACCCAGTACTTC.

The chain joins TRBV7-2 to TRBJ1-1, with 7 bases identical to TRBD1. V dropped 3 bases and J dropped 4; count of bases not matched to a gene: 8. The germline V gene encodes CDR1 SGHTA and CDR2 FQGNSA. This CDR3 has 15 residues. DNA of the CDR3: TGTGCCAGCAGCTTCGTGACAGGGTTGAGCACTGAAGCTTTCTTT. Its translation is CASSFVTGLSTEAFF.

The V and J genes are TRBV7-6 and TRBJ2-4; 8 positions match TRBD2. With V trimmed by 11 bases and J by 4 bases, 22 bases remained unmatched. CDR1 is SGHVS and CDR2 is FNYEAQ in the germline V gene. This CDR3 region has 18 residues. CDR3 sequence (DNA): TGTGCCCCCTGCTGGGGTTCCCATAGCGGGGTTCAAAAAAACATTCAGTACTTC. This sequence encodes CAPCWGSHSGVQKNIQYF.

The chain employs TRBV6-4 and TRBJ2-2; TRBD1 might be the D (6 bases). V was shortened by 4 bases and J by 5 bases, with 8 bases between the two germline ends. Looked up from germline, CDR1 is MRHNA and CDR2 is SNTAGT. The CDR3 contains 13 residues. CDR3: CASSVQGTGELFF. The CDR3 bases are TGTGCCAGCAGTGTTCAGGGGACCGGGGAGCTGTTTTTT.

This clone was detected once. The V gene is TRBV27, the J gene TRBJ2-7; 11 bases align to TRBD2. V was clipped by 6 bases and J by 6 bases; unmatched bases: 10. Per germline, CDR1 MNHEY and CDR2 SMNVEV (reference sequence). The CDR3 sequence is 15 residues long. DNA of the CDR3: TGTGCCAGCAGGGTGCTACTAGCGGGAGTATCCGAGCAGTACTTC. Its translation: CASRVLLAGVSEQYF.

Only a few counts were recorded for this clone. The chain uses TRBV4-1 and TRBJ1-6, with no clear D. Per the germline V gene, CDR1 is MGHRA and CDR2 is YSYEKL. This CDR3 has 14 amino acids. With 2 bases removed from V and 10 bases from J, the gap between germline ends came to 12 bases. The CDR3 spells CASSQKARSSPLHF. CDR3 DNA: TGCGCCAGCAGCCAAAAGGCTAGGTCGTCACCCCTCCACTTT.

The chain couples TRBV18 to TRBJ2-5; no clear D. V was trimmed by 6 bases and J by 4 bases, leaving 12 bases between them. The germline V gene has CDR1 KGHSH and CDR2 LQKENI. This CDR3 is built from 13 residues. The CDR3 nucleotides are TGTGCCAGCTCCCCAGGCCCCGGAGAGACCCAGTACTTC. Translating it yields CASSPGPGETQYF.

The rearrangement joins TRBV7-8 to TRBJ2-3; TRBD2 matches 11 bases. After removal of 6 bases from V and 4 bases from J, the junction contained 9 bases not matched to a gene. CDR3 length equals 16 residues. In germline, CDR1 is SGHVS, CDR2 FQNEAQ. This chain's CDR3 is CASRPSSGGFADTQYF. Written as DNA, the CDR3 is TGTGCCAGCAGACCCTCTAGCGGGGGGTTCGCAGATACGCAGTATTTT.

The genes are TRBV11-2 and TRBJ1-1; possible D gene TRBD1, 6 bases. The germline V gene encodes CDR1 SGHAT and CDR2 FQNNGV. The CDR3 spans 15 residues. Trimming left V 8 bases short and J 1 base short, with 17 bases between. CDR3 sequence (DNA): TGTGCCAGCGACATAGGGGGGAGTCCGAACACTGAAGCTTTCTTT. Its protein product is CASDIGGSPNTEAFF.

The chain is built from TRBV2 and TRBJ2-5; weak D call: TRBD2 (5 bases). Trimming pared 8 bases from V and 5 bases from J, leaving 15 bases between. The V gene's germline CDR1 is SNHLY and CDR2 FYNNEI. The CDR3 totals 13 residues. CDR3 sequence reads: CASRKEVSETQYF. CDR3 nucleotides: TGTGCCAGCCGCAAGGAGGTCTCGGAGACCCAGTACTTC. Complete variable domain (other parts from reference TRBV2 and TRBJ2-5): EPEVTQTPSHQVTQMGQEVILRCVPISNHLYFYWYRQILGQKVEFLVSFYNNEISEKSEIFDDQFSVERPDGSNFTLKIRSTKLEDSAMYFCASRKEVSETQYFGPGTRLLVL.

V gene TRBV28 combines with J gene TRBJ2-2, with 9 positions matching TRBD2. Germline-derived CDR1 and CDR2 are MDHEN and SYDVKM. The CDR3 covers 16 residues. V shed 6 bases and J 7 bases; nucleotides not matched to a gene: 12. The CDR3 DNA follows: TGTGCCAGCAGAAAGTCTGGTAGCGGGAGTGTCGGGGAGCTGTTTTTT. Its protein product is CASRKSGSGSVGELFF. The full variable domain, with the rest looked up from reference TRBV28 and TRBJ2-2, is DVKVTQSSRYLVKRTGEKVFLECVQDMDHENMFWYRQDPGLGLRLIYFSYDVKMKEKGDIPEGYSVSREKKERFSLILESASTNQTSMYLCASRKSGSGSVGELFFGEGSRLTVL.

The gene calls are TRBV11-3 and TRBJ2-3; no firm D call. The CDR3 has 13 amino acids. Per the germline V gene, CDR1 is SGHNT and CDR2 is YENEEA. V lost 6 bases and J lost 3, with 10 bases in between. This CDR3 reads CASRRTGTDTQYF. The CDR3 DNA sequence: TGTGCCAGCAGACGGACGGGTACAGATACGCAGTATTTT.

This chain joins TRBV28 and TRBJ2-1; 8 nucleotides line up with TRBD1. The CDR3 length is 15 residues. Germline V gene sequence: CDR1 MDHEN, CDR2 SYDVKM. V was clipped by 2 bases and J by 8 bases; unmatched bases: 8. CDR3 DNA sequence: TGTGCCAGCAGTTTAGGACAGGGTTCTAACGATGAGCAGTTCTTC. Protein: CASSLGQGSNDEQFF.

V usage is TRBV6-5 and J usage is TRBJ2-7, with TRBD1 as a possible D gene (5 bases). V lost 7 bases and J lost 9, with 16 bases in between. This CDR3 is 12 amino acids long. The germline V gene has CDR1 MNHEY and CDR2 SVGAGI. In nucleotides, the CDR3 is TGTGCCAGCACCCGACCAGGGTGGGGGCAGTACTTC. This gives the protein CASTRPGWGQYF.

This clone was seen a single time. The chain carries TRBV28 and TRBJ2-5; D gene ambiguous. The J call could be wrong; TRBJ2-7 is a better fit for the DNA end. Germline V gene lookup returns CDR1 MDHEN and CDR2 SYDVKM. This CDR3 region has 12 residues. The CDR3: CASTSTPYEQYF. CDR3 sequence (DNA): TGTGCCAGCACCTCAACACCCTACGAGCAGTACTTC.

The chain is built from TRBV5-4 and TRBJ2-1; maybe TRBD2 (6 bases). Germline CDR1 SGHNT, CDR2 YYREEE (reference sequence). This CDR3 region has 16 residues. CDR3 nucleotide sequence: TGTGCGAAAGCAGCTCAGGAACGGGAGCTATACAATGAGCAGTTCTTC. This translates into CAKAAQERELYNEQFF.

The chain has TRBV29-1 and TRBJ1-1; tentative D call: TRBD1 (6 bases). Trimming left V 4 bases short and J 3 bases short, with 12 bases between. CDR3 length: 13 residues. CDR1 and CDR2 (germline): SQVTM, ANQGSEA. The CDR3: CSVGAGADTEAFF. CDR3 coding DNA: TGCAGCGTTGGTGCGGGGGCGGACACTGAAGCTTTCTTT.

CDR3 sequence: CSANELDEQYF. CDR3 DNA: TGCAGTGCTAACGAGCTGGACGAGCAGTACTTC. This rearrangement joins TRBV20-1 to TRBJ2-7; D is uncertain. CDR1 and CDR2 from the germline V gene are DFQATT and SNEGSKA (reference sequence). The CDR3 runs 11 residues. Trimming cost V 4 bases and J 5 bases, with 9 bases left between them.